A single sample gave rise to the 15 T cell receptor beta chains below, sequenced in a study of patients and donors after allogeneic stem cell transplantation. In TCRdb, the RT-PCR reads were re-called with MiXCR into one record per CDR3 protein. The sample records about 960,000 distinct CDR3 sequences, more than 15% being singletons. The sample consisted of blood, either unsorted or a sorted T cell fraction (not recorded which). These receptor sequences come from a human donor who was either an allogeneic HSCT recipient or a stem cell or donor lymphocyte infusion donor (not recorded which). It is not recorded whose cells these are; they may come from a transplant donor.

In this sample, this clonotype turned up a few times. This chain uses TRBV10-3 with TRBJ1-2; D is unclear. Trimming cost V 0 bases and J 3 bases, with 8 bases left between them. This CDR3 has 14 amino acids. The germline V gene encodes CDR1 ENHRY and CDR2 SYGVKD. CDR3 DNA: TGTGCCATCAGTGAGTCAACAGATCACTATGGCTACACCTTC. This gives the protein CAISESTDHYGYTF.

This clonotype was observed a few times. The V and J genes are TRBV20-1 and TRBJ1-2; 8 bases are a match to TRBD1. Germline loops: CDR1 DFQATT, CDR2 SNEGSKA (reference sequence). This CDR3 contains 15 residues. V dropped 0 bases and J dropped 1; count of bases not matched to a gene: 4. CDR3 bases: TGCAGTGCTAGAGAGAGGACAGGGCTTAACTATGGCTACACCTTC. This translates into CSARERTGLNYGYTF.

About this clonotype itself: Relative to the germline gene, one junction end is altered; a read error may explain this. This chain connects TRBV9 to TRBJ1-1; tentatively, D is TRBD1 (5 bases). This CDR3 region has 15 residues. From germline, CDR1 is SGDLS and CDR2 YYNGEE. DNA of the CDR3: TGTGCCAGCGGCGTAGCGGGGGTATTGAACACTGAAGCTTTCTTT. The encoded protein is CASGVAGVLNTEAFF.

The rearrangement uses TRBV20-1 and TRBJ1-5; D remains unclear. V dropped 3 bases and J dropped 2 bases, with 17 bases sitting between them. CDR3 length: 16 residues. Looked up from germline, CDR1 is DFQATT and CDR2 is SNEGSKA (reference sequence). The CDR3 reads CSASSPRRVGNQPQHF. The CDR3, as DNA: TGCAGTGCTAGTAGTCCGCGACGGGTCGGCAATCAGCCCCAGCATTTT.

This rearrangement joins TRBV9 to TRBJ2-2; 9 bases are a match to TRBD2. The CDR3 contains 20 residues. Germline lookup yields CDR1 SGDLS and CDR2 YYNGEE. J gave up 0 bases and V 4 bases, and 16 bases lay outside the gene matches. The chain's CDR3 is CASSPFAGGPARTNTGELFF. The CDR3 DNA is TGTGCCAGCAGCCCTTTTGCGGGGGGGCCGGCAAGGACGAACACCGGGGAGCTGTTTTTT.

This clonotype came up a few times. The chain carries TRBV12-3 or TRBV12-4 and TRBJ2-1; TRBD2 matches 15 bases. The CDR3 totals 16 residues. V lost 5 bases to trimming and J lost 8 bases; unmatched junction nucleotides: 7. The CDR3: CASSEGLAGGGDEQFF. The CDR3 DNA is TGTGCCAGCAGTGAAGGACTAGCGGGAGGGGGAGATGAGCAGTTCTTC.

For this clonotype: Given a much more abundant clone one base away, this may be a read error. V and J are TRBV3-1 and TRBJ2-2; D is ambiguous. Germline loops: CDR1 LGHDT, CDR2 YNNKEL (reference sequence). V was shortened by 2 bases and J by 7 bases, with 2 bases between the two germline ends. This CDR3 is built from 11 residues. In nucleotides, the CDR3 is TGTGCCAGCAGCCAAAACGGGGAGCTGTTTTTT. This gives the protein CASSQNGELFF.

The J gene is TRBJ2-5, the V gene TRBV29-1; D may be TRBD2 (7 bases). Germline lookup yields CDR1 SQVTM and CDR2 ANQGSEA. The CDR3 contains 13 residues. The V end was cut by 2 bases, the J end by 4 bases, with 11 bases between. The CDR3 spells CSVELGGRETQYF. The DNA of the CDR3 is TGCAGCGTTGAACTGGGGGGGCGAGAGACCCAGTACTTC.

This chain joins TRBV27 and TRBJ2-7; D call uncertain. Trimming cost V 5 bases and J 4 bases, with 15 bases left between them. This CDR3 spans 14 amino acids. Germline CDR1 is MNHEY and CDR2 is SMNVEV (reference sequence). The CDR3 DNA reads TGTGCCAGCAGTCCCTCCCTTCCAAGGTACGAGCAGTACTTC. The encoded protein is CASSPSLPRYEQYF.

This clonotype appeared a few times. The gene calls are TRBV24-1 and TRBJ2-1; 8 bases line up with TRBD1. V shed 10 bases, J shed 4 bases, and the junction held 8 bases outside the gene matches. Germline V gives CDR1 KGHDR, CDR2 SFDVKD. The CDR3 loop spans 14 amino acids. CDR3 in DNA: TGTGCCACTACTACCGGGACAGGTTACAATGAGCAGTTCTTC. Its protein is CATTTGTGYNEQFF.

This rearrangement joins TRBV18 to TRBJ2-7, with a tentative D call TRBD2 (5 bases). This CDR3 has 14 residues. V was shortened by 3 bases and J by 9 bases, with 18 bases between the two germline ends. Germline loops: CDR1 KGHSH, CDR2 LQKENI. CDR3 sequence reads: CASSPRGPNEGQYF. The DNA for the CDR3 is TGTGCCAGCTCACCCCGCGGGCCAAACGAGGGGCAGTACTTC.

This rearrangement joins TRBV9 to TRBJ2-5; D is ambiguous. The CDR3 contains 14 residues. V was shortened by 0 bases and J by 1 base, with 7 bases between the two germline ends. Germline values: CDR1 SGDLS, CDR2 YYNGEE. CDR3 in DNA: TGTGCCAGCAGCGTAGGAGCTATCCAAGAGACCCAGTACTTC. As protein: CASSVGAIQETQYF.

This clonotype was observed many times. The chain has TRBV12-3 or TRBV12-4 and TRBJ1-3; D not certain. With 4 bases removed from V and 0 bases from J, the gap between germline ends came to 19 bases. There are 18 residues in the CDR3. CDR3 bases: TGTGCCAGCAGTTCATATCTGCGTCCGGCCAACTCTGGAAACACCATATATTTT. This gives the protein CASSSYLRPANSGNTIYF.

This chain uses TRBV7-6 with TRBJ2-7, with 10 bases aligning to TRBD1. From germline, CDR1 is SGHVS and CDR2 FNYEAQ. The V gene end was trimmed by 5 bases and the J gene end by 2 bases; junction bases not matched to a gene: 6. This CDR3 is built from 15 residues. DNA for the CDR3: TGTGCCAGCAGCAACCCGGGACAGGGGACCTACGAGCAGTACTTC. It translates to CASSNPGQGTYEQYF. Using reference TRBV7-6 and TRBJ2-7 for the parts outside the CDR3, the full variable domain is GAGVSQSPRYKVTKRGQDVALRCDPISGHVSLYWYRQALGQGPEFLTYFNYEAQQDKSGLPNDRFSAERPEGSISTLTIQRTEQRDSAMYRCASSNPGQGTYEQYFGPGTRLTVT.

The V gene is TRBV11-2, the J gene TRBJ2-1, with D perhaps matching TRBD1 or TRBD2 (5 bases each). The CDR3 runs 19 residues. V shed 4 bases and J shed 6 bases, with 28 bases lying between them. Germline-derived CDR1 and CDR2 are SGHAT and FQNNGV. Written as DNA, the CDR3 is TGTGCCAGCAGCTCCCCGGCAGGGTTGATTGGCGGGCTCGGCAATGAGCAGTTCTTC. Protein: CASSSPAGLIGGLGNEQFF.